This T cell receptor (beta chain) was profiled in a study of cytomegalovirus exposure and HLA in healthy donors. PCR involved 60 Vbeta and 13 Jbeta primers. Measured with immunoSEQ multiplex PCR; TCRdb has only the in-frame clones, and not every one. This table holds 200,000 or so clones, approximately 84% found once. Study-wide findings and caveats: Among the CMV-associated chains, three were confirmed in vitro as specific for CMV antigens. Equally common other TCR beta chains were less clonally expanded than HLA-associated ones, a later analysis found.

V lost 6 bases, J lost 4 bases, and 15 bases lay in between. Per germline, CDR1 MNHEY and CDR2 SMNVEV (reference sequence). This CDR3 has 15 amino acids. As for this clone: Its antigen remains unknown.

Sequencing was done on a sample of PBMCs. This chain uses TRBV27 with TRBJ1-4; D not certain. This clonotype originated in a boy aged 10-17 years in good health and CMV-seronegative. The CDR3 here is CASRDRAGINEKLFF. The CDR3 coding sequence is TGTGCCAGCAGAGACCGGGCGGGAATTAATGAAAAACTGTTTTTT.